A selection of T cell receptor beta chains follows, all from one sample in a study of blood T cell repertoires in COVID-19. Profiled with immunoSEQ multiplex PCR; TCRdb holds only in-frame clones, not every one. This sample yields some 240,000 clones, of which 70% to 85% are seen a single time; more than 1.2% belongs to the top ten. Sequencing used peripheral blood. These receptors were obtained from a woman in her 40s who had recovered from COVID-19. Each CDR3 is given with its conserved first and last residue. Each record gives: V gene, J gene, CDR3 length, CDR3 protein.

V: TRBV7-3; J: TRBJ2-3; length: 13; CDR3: CASSTHPLDTQYF
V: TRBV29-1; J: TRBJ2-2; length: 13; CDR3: CSVEGVVTGELFF
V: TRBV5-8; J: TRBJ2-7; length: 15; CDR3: CASSLILTGEDEQYF
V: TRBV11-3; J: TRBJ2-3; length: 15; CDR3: CASSFQGASTDTQYF
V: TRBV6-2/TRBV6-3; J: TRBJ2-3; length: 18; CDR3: CASSYRASGVTGTDTQYF
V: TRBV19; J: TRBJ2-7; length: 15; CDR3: CASSPGTSAPREQYF
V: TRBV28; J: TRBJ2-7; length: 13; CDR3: CAVGGHLDYEQYF
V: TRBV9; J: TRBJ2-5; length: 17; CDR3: CASSVVASGGFGETQYF
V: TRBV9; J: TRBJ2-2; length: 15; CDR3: CASSVGGSYTGELFF
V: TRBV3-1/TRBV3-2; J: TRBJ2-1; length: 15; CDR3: CASTRGDGGAREQFF
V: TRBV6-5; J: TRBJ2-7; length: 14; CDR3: CASSYLLGSYEQYF
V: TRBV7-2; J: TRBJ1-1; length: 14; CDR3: CASSWRLVGSEAFF
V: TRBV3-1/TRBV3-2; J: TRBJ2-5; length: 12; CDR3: CASTQPGETQYF
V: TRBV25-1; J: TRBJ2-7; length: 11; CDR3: CASSEITEQYF
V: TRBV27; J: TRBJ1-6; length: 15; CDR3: CASSLFSRGHSPLHF
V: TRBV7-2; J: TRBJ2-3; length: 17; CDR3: CASSLTSGGAGGDTQYF
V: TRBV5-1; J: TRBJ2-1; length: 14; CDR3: CASSWGTTYNEQFF
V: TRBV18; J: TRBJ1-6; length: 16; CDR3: CASSPRQVQGNSPLHF
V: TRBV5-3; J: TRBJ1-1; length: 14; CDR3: CARSLGTRNTEAFF
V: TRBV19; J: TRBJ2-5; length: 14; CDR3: CASRGTGGLETQYF
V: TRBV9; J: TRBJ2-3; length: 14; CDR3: CASSVGPDTDTQYF
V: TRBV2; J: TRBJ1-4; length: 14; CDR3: CASGAITTNEKLFF
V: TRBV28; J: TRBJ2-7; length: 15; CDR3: CASSLTTSGGYEQYF
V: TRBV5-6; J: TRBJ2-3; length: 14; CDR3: CASSSTGVGDTQYF
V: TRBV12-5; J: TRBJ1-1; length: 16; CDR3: CASGLVLGQTNTEAFF
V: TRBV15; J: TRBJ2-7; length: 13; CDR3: CATSYSLSYEQYF
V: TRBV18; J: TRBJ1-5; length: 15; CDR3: CASSLSIGRSQPQHF
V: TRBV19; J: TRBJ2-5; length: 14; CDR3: CASNEGLSGETQYF
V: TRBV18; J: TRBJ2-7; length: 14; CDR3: CASSPIASSWEQYF
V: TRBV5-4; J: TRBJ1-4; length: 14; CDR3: CASSSGGSNEKLFF
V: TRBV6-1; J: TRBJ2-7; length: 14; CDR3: CASSEALRAYEQYF
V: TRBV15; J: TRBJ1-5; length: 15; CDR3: CATSRVLFSNQPQHF
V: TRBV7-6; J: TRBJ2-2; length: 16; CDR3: CASSWGDSPLTGELFF
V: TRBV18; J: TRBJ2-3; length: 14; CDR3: CASSPGTSTDTQYF
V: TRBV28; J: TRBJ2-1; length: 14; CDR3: CASSPLTGDNEQFF
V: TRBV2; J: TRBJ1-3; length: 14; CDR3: CASSDRGSGNTIYF
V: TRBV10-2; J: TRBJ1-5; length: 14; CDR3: CASSDSNSNQPQHF
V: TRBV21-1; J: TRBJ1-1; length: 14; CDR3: CASSKAEKNTEAFF
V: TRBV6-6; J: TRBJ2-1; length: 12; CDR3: CASRLQGINVFF
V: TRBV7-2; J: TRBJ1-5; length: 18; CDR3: CASSLLPAGGVSNQPQHF